The TCR beta chain under discussion was sequenced for a study of blood T cell repertoires in COVID-19. On the study more broadly: Sample material is recorded as cDNA or gDNA derived from T cells, B-cell-depleted T cells, or PBMCs.

Original methodology: Reference gene primer amplification in the assay estimated nucleated cell counts. Profiling relied on immunoSEQ multiplex PCR, and the TCRdb table lists in-frame clones only, not all of them. Clonal size and the V and J genes are those of that table, whereas D and trimming came from the DNA. This repertoire shows about 440,000 clones, around 88% found once; its top ten account for roughly 12%. Patients at the Seattle site were enrolled during active infection and followed longitudinally. This CDR3 has 17 amino acids. The ends lost 4 bases at V and 0 bases at J; junction bases unmatched: 4. Germline loops: CDR1 KGHDR, CDR2 SFDVKD.

The sequenced sample consisted of peripheral blood. The origin of this receptor is a woman aged 50 to 60 with COVID-19, enrolled during active disease. V is TRBV24-1 and J is TRBJ2-2, with TRBD2 identical over 10 bases. For the CDR3, the DNA is TGTGCCACCAGTGACCCCAGCGGGGGGGCGAACACCGGGGAGCTGTTTTTT. This translates into CATSDPSGGANTGELFF.